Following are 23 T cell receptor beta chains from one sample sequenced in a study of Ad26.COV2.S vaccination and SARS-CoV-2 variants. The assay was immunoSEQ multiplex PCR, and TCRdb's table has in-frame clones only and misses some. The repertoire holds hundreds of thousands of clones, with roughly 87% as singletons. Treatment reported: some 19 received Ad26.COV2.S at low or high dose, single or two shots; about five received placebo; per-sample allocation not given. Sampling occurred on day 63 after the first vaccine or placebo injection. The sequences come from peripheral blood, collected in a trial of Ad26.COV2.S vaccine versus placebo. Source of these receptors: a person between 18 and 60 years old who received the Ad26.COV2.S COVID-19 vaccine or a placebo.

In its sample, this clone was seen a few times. This chain's CDR3 is CASSLSYEQYF. Written as DNA, the CDR3 is TGTGCCAGCAGCCTCTCCTACGAGCAGTACTTC. The chain carries TRBV7-8 and TRBJ2-7; D gene uncertain. Trimming removed 5 bases at V and 0 bases at J, with 2 bases between. Per the germline V gene, CDR1 is SGHVS and CDR2 is FQNEAQ. The CDR3 has 11 residues.

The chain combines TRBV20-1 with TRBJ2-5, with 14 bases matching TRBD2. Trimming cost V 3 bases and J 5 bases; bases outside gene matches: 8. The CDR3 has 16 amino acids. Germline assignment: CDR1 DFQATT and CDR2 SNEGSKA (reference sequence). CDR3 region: CSASGTSGGWGETQYF. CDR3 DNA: TGCAGTGCTAGTGGGACTAGCGGGGGATGGGGGGAGACCCAGTACTTC.

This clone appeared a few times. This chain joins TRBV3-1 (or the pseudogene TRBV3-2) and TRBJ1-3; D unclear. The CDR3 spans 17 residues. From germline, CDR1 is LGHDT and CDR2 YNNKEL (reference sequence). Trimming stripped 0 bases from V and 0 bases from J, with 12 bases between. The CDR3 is CASSQDVAGTSGNTIYF. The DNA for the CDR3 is TGTGCCAGCAGCCAAGATGTCGCAGGAACCTCTGGAAACACCATATATTTT.

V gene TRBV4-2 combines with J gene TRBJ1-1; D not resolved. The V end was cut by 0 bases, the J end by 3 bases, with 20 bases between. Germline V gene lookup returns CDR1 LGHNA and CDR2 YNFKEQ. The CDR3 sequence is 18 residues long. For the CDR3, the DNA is TGTGCCAGCAGCCAAGATGGGTCTCCGGGCGGAATAGACACTGAAGCTTTCTTT. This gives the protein CASSQDGSPGGIDTEAFF.

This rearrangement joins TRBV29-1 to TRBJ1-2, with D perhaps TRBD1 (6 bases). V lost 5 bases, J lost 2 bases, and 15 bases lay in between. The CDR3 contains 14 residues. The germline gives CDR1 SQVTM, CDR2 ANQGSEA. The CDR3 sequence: CSVHHRGENYGYTF. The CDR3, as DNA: TGCAGCGTTCATCATAGGGGGGAGAACTATGGCTACACCTTC.

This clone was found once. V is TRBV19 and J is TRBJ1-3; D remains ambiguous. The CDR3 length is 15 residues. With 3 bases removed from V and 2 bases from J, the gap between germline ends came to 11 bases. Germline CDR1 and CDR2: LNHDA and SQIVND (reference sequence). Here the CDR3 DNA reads TGTGCCAGTAGTATCCGGGAACAGCCTGGAAACACCATATATTTT. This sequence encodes CASSIREQPGNTIYF.

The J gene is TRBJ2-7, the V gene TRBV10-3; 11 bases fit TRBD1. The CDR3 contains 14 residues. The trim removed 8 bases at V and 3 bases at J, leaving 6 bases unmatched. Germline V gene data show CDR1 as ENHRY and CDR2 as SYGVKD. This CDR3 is CAIRDRGGSYEQYF. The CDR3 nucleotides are TGTGCCATCCGGGACAGGGGGGGAAGCTACGAGCAGTACTTC.

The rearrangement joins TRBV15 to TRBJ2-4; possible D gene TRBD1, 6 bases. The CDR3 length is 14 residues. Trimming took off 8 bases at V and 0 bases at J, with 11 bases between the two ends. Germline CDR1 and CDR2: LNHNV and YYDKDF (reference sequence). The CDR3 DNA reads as TGTGCCACCCAAGAGGGGGTAGCCAAAAACATTCAGTACTTC. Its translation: CATQEGVAKNIQYF.

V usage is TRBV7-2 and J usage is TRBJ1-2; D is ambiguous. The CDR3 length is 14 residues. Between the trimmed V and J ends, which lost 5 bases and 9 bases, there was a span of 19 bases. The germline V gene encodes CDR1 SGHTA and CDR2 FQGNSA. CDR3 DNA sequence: TGTGCCAGCAGCCCGGGGTCCTGGGCATCGAGCTACACCTTC. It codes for CASSPGSWASSYTF.

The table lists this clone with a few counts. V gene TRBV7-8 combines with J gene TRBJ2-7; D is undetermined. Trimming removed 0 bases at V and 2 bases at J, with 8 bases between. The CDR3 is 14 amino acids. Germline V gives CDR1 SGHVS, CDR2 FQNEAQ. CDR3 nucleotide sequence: TGTGCCAGCAGCTTAGCCCGGCAGCCCTACGAGCAGTACTTC. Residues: CASSLARQPYEQYF.

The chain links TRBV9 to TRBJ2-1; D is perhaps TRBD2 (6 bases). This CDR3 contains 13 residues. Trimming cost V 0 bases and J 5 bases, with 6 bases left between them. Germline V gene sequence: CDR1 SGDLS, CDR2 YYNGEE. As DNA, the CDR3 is TGTGCCAGCAGCGTAGGCGGGGACAATGAGCAGTTCTTC. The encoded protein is CASSVGGDNEQFF.

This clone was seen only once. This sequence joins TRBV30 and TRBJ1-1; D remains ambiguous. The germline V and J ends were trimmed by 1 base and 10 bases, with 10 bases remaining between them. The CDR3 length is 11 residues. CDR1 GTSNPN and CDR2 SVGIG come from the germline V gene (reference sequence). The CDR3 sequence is CAWSDTAAAFF. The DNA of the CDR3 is TGTGCCTGGAGTGATACCGCCGCAGCTTTCTTT.

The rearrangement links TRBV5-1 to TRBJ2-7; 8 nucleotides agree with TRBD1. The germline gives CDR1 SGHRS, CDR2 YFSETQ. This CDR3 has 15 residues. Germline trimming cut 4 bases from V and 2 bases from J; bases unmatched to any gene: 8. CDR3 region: CASSPGDRRTYEQYF. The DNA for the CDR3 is TGCGCCAGCAGCCCTGGGGACAGGCGTACCTACGAGCAGTACTTC. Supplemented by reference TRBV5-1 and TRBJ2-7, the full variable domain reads KAGVTQTPRYLIKTRGQQVTLSCSPISGHRSVSWYQQTPGQGLQFLFEYFSETQRNKGNFPGRFSGRQFSNSRSEMNVSTLELGDSALYLCASSPGDRRTYEQYFGPGTRLTVT.

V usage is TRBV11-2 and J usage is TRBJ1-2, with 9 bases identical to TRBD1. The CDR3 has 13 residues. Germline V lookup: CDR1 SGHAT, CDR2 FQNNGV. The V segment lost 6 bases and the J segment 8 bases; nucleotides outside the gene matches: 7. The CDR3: CASSPDRGGGYTF. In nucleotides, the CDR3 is TGTGCCAGCAGTCCCGACAGGGGGGGCGGCTACACCTTC.

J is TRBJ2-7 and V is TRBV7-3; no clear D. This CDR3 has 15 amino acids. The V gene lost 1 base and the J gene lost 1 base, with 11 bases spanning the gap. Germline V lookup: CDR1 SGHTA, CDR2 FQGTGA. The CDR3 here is CASSLNPADSYEQYF. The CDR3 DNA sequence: TGTGCCAGCAGCTTAAACCCAGCCGATTCCTACGAGCAGTACTTC.

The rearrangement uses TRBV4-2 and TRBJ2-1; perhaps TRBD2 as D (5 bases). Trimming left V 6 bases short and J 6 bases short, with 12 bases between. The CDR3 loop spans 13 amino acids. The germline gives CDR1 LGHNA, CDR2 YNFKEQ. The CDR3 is CASREVSSNEQFF. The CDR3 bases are TGTGCCAGCAGGGAGGTTTCAAGCAATGAGCAGTTCTTC.

The CDR3, as DNA: TGCAGCGTTGACCCCAGTTTCTCGGGAAACACCATATATTTT. Protein: CSVDPSFSGNTIYF. The chain is built from TRBV29-1 and TRBJ1-3; D gene unclear. Trimming took 3 bases from V and 4 from J, leaving 13 bases between them. CDR3 size: 14 residues. Germline values: CDR1 SQVTM, CDR2 ANQGSEA.

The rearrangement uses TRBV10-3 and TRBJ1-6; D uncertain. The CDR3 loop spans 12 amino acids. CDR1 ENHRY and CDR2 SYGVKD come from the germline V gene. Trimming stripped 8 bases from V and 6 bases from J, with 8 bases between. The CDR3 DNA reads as TGTGCCATCGGGGAGGGTAATTCACCCCTCCACTTT. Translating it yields CAIGEGNSPLHF.

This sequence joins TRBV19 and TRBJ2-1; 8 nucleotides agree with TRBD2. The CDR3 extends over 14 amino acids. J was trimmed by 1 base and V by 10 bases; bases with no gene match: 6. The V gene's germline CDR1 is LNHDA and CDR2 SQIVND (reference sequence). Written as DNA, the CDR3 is TGTGCCACCCGGGGGGGCCGGTCCTACAATGAGCAGTTCTTC. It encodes CATRGGRSYNEQFF.

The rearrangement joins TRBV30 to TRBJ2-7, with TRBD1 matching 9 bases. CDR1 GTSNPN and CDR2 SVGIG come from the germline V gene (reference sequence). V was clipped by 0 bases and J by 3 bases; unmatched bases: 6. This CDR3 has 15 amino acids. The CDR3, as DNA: TGTGCCTGGAGTGTAGGGACAGGGAAGTACTACGAGCAGTACTTC. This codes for CAWSVGTGKYYEQYF.

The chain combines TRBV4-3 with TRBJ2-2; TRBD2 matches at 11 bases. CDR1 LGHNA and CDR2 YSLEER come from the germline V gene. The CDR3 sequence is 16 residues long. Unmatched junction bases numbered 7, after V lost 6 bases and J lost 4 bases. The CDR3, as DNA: TGCGCCAGCAGTCTAGCGGGGGGATTTGGCACCGGGGAGCTGTTTTTT. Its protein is CASSLAGGFGTGELFF.

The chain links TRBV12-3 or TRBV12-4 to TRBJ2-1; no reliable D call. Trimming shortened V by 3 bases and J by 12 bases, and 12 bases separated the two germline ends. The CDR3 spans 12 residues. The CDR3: CASSFDLPLQFF. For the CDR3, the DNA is TGTGCCAGCAGTTTCGACCTCCCTTTGCAGTTCTTC.

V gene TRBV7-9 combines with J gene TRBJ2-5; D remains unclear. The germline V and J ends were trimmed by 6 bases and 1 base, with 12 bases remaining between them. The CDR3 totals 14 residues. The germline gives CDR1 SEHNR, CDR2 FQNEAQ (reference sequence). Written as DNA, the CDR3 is TGTGCCAGCAGTTTTCAAGGGATCCAAGAGACCCAGTACTTC. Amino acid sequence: CASSFQGIQETQYF.